This is a list of T cell receptor beta chains from one sample in a study of T-cell memory formation after mild COVID-19. TCRdb re-called the 5' RACE reads through MiXCR, storing one row per CDR3 protein. The sample holds 130,000 to 150,000 distinct CDR3 sequences, roughly 21% seen once. The material sequenced was PBMCs or a T cell subset sorted from them (not recorded which). The receptors come from an adult woman who had mild COVID-19 (a few samples of this study predate the infection). Cell type and time point are not known. CDR3s include the opening cysteine and the closing phenylalanine or tryptophan. D genes are given only for firm matches. Some rows have no size entry. The others give once, few or many, or a class for an expanded clone.

clone_size d_call j_call v_call cdr3_aa cdr3_nt
few - TRBJ2-5 TRBV24-1 CATSDYRAPPQYF TGTGCCACCAGTGACTACCGGGCCCCGCCCCAGTACTTC
many - TRBJ2-2 TRBV7-3 CASSFNSGELFF TGTGCCAGCAGCTTTAATTCCGGGGAGCTGTTTTTT
- - TRBJ1-2 TRBV7-2 CASSFRPTGCTF TGTGCCAGCAGCTTTAGGCCCACTGGGTGCACCTTC
few - TRBJ2-5 TRBV5-1 CASTSYLGGVETQYF TGCGCCAGCACTTCTTATCTGGGGGGCGTGGAGACCCAGTACTTC
few TRBD2 TRBJ2-4 TRBV4-2 CASSRGTRGSDIQYF TGTGCCAGCAGCCGAGGGACTAGGGGTAGTGACATTCAGTACTTC
few - TRBJ2-2 TRBV7-2 CASSYRTLTGELFF TGTGCCAGCAGCTATAGGACACTCACCGGGGAGCTGTTTTTT
few TRBD2 TRBJ2-3 TRBV4-2 CASSQEPAGGGTDTQYF TGTGCCAGCAGCCAAGAACCGGCGGGAGGAGGCACAGATACGCAGTATTTT
few - TRBJ1-1 TRBV12-3/TRBV12-4 CASRRDTGEAFF TGTGCCAGCAGGAGGGACACTGGGGAAGCTTTCTTT
few - TRBJ2-7 TRBV7-9 CASSLELGDVQYF TGTGCCAGCAGCCTCGAGTTGGGGGATGTGCAGTACTTC
few TRBD2 TRBJ2-1 TRBV4-3 CASSQEASGRDSEQFF TGCGCCAGCAGCCAAGAGGCTAGCGGGAGGGATAGTGAGCAGTTCTTC
- TRBD1 TRBJ2-7 TRBV3-1 CASSQAGDRAYF TGTGCCAGCAGCCAGGCGGGGGACAGGGCGTACTTC
- - TRBJ2-3 TRBV7-2 CASSLVGFTDTQYF TGTGCCAGCAGCTTAGTAGGATTCACAGATACGCAGTATTTT
few - TRBJ1-1 TRBV15 CATSRDAHMNTEAFF TGTGCCACCAGCAGAGATGCCCACATGAACACTGAAGCTTTCTTT
- TRBD1 TRBJ2-1 TRBV7-2 CASSRSGTGNNEQFF TGTGCCAGCAGCAGATCCGGGACAGGAAACAATGAGCAGTTCTTC
- TRBD1 TRBJ1-4 TRBV2 CASRETGDHEKLFF TGTGCCAGCAGGGAGACAGGGGACCATGAAAAACTGTTTTTT
- - TRBJ1-2 TRBV15 CATSRGAGGGVYGYTF TGTGCCACCAGCAGAGGGGCAGGAGGAGGTGTCTATGGCTACACCTTC
many TRBD2 TRBJ2-4 TRBV7-9 CATSWVAGGLIYF TGTGCCACCTCGTGGGTAGCGGGAGGATTGATTTACTTC
few TRBD1 TRBJ1-2 TRBV19 CASTTRDRGNYGYTF TGTGCCAGTACTACCCGGGACAGAGGAAATTATGGCTACACCTTC
- - TRBJ1-6 TRBV6-1 CASSEDRRRRDSPLHF TGTGCCAGCAGTGAAGACAGGAGGCGTCGGGATTCACCCCTCCACTTT
- TRBD1 TRBJ1-6 TRBV7-9 CASSNGQVGSKSPLHF TGTGCCAGCAGCAACGGACAGGTCGGTTCAAAATCACCCCTCCACTTT
many TRBD2 TRBJ2-1 TRBV24-1 CATSESTSGSLNEQFF TGTGCCACCAGTGAGTCGACTAGCGGGAGTTTGAATGAGCAGTTCTTC
few - TRBJ1-2 TRBV3-1 CASSLGHDYGYTF TGTGCCAGCAGCCTAGGACACGACTATGGCTACACCTTC
- - TRBJ1-1 TRBV24-1 CATSAEGGEGTEAFF TGTGCCACCAGTGCCGAAGGTGGGGAGGGAACTGAAGCTTTCTTT
many - TRBJ2-3 TRBV12-3/TRBV12-4 CASSSRPTSTDTQYF TGTGCCAGCAGTTCGAGACCTACTAGCACAGATACGCAGTATTTT
- TRBD1 TRBJ2-7 TRBV2 CASSETRTGNEQYF TGTGCCAGCAGTGAAACCCGGACAGGGAACGAGCAGTACTTC